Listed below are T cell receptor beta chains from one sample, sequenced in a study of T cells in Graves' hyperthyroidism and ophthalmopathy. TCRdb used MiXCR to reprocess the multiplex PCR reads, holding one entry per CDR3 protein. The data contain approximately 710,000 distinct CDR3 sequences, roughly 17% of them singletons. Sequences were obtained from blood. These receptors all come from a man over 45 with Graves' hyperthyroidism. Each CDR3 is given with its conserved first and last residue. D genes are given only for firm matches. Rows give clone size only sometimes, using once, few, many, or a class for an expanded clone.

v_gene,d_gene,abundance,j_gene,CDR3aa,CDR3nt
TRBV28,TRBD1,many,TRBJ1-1,CASSLGTAMNTEAFF,TGTGCCAGCAGTTTGGGGACAGCCATGAACACTGAAGCTTTCTTT
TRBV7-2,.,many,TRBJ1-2,CASSLVQQTYGYTF,TGTGCCAGCAGCTTAGTACAGCAGACCTATGGCTACACCTTC
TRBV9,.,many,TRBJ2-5,CASSNYWSTQETQYF,TGTGCCAGCTCAAATTACTGGAGTACCCAAGAGACCCAGTACTTC
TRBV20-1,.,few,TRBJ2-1,CSAKIGHGYNEQFF,TGCAGTGCTAAAATCGGACACGGCTACAATGAGCAGTTCTTC
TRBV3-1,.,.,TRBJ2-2,CASSRDLGQPNTGELFF,TGTGCCAGCAGCCGAGATCTTGGTCAGCCGAACACCGGGGAGCTGTTTTTT
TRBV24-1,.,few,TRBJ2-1,CAIGGRGPSSYNEQFF,TGTGCCATTGGCGGGCGGGGCCCGAGCTCCTACAATGAGCAGTTCTTC
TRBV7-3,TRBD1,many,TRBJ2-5,CASSLSTGVGETQYF,TGTGCCAGCAGCTTATCTACAGGGGTGGGAGAGACCCAGTACTTC
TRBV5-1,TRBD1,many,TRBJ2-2,CASSLDGTDNTGELFF,TGCGCCAGCAGCTTGGACGGGACAGACAACACCGGGGAGCTGTTTTTT
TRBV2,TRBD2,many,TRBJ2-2,CASRSSGANAGELFF,TGTGCCAGCAGATCTAGCGGCGCGAACGCCGGGGAGCTGTTTTTT
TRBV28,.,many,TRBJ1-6,CASSLSSPLHF,TGTGCCAGCAGTTTAAGTTCACCCCTCCACTTT
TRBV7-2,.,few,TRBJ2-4,CASSFSGSENIQYF,TGTGCCAGCAGCTTTAGCGGATCAGAAAACATTCAGTACTTC
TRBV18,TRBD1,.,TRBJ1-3,CASSPGQRSGNTIYF,TGTGCCAGCTCCCCGGGACAGCGTTCTGGAAACACCATATATTTT
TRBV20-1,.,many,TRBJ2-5,CSASGEQETQYF,TGCAGTGCTAGTGGGGAGCAAGAGACCCAGTACTTC
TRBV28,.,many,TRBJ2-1,CASSPPGARHNEQFF,TGTGCCAGCAGTCCCCCCGGGGCCCGCCACAATGAGCAGTTCTTC
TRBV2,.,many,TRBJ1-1,CASSGMRNTEAFF,TGTGCCAGCAGTGGAATGAGGAACACTGAAGCTTTCTTT
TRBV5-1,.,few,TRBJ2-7,CASSLASWGSYEQYF,TGCGCCAGCAGCTTGGCTAGCTGGGGTTCCTACGAGCAGTACTTC
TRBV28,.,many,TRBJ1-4,CASTPGPTEKLFF,TGTGCCAGCACCCCGGGACCTACGGAAAAACTGTTTTTT
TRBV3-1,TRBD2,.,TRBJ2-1,CASSQDASGINEQFF,TGTGCCAGCAGCCAAGATGCTAGCGGGATAAATGAGCAGTTCTTC
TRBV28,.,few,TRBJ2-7,CASRFRDSYEQYF,TGTGCCAGCAGATTCCGGGACTCCTACGAGCAGTACTTC
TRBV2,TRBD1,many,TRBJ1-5,CASSGGTEYYQPQHF,TGTGCCAGCAGTGGGGGGACAGAGTATTATCAGCCCCAGCATTTT
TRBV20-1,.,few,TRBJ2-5,CSASPPAGQETQYF,TGCAGTGCTTCCCCCCCGGCGGGACAAGAGACCCAGTACTTC
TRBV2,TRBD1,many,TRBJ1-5,CASREQGMSNQPQHF,TGTGCCAGCAGAGAACAGGGGATGAGCAATCAGCCCCAGCATTTT
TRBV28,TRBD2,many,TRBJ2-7,CASSLTSAYEQYF,TGTGCCAGCAGTTTGACTAGCGCCTACGAGCAGTACTTC
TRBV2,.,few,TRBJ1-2,CASSERGIYGYTF,TGTGCCAGCAGTGAGAGGGGGATCTATGGCTACACCTTC
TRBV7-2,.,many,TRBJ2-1,CASSLATDRNEQFF,TGTGCCAGCAGCTTAGCTACGGACAGAAATGAGCAGTTCTTC
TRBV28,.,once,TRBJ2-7,CASSPPGDYEQYF,TGTGCCAGCAGCCCACCAGGGGACTACGAGCAGTACTTC
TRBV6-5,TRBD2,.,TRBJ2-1,CASSYQGGRINEQFF,TGTGCCAGCAGTTACCAGGGCGGGAGAATCAATGAGCAGTTCTTC
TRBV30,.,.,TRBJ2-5,CAWSGGPRGETQYF,TGTGCCTGGAGTGGGGGTCCTCGAGGAGAGACCCAGTACTTC
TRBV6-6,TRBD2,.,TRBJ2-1,CASSYTETSGNEQFF,TGTGCCAGCAGTTACACCGAGACTAGCGGCAATGAGCAGTTCTTC
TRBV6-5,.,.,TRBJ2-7,CASSYSRGGYEQYF,TGTGCCAGCAGTTACTCCAGGGGGGGTTACGAGCAGTACTTC
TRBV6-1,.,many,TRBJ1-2,CASRSFGVFYGYTF,TGTGCCAGCAGGTCCTTCGGGGTCTTCTATGGCTACACCTTC
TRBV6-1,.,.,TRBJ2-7,CASSEGHPYEQYF,TGTGCCAGCAGTGAAGGACACCCATACGAGCAGTACTTC
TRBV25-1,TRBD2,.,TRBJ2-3,CASRGDYSTDTQYF,TGTGCCAGCAGAGGGGACTACAGCACAGATACGCAGTATTTT
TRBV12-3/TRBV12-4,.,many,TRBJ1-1,CASSHVLSMRTEAFF,TGTGCCAGCAGTCACGTCTTGAGCATGAGGACTGAAGCTTTCTTT
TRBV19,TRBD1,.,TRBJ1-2,CASSRPRDREVVDYGYTF,TGTGCCAGTAGTAGACCCCGGGACAGAGAGGTAGTTGACTATGGCTACACCTTC
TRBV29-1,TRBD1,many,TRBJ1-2,CSAVTPGGLYGYTF,TGCAGCGCCGTAACGCCAGGGGGGCTCTATGGCTACACCTTC
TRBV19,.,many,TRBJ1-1,CASSRRYMNTEAFF,TGTGCCAGTAGTAGGAGATACATGAACACTGAAGCTTTCTTT
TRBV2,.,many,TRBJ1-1,CASSITGAGTEAFF,TGTGCCAGCAGCATTACGGGGGCCGGAACTGAAGCTTTCTTT
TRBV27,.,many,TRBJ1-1,CASSLSRVGYTEAFF,TGTGCCAGCAGTTTATCCCGGGTGGGGTACACTGAAGCTTTCTTT
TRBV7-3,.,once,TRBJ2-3,CASSLMGSRDTQYF,TGTGCCAGCAGCTTAATGGGTAGTAGAGATACGCAGTATTTT
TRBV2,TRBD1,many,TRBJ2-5,CASSSGTANQETQYF,TGTGCCAGCAGTTCCGGGACAGCTAACCAAGAGACCCAGTACTTC
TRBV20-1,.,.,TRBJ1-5,CTVGRFNQPQHF,TGCACCGTCGGACGGTTCAATCAGCCCCAGCATTTT
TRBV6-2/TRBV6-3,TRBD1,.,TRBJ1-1,CASNLDRVNTEAFF,TGTGCCAGCAACTTAGACAGGGTGAACACTGAAGCTTTCTTT
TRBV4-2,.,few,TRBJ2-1,CASSPVSPSNEQFF,TGTGCCAGCAGCCCCGTTTCACCCAGCAATGAGCAGTTCTTC
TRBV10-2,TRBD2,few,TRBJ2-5,CASSESSGSGGETQYF,TGCGCCAGCAGTGAATCTAGCGGGAGTGGCGGAGAGACCCAGTACTTC
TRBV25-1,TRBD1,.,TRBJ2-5,CASSEWDRRPETQYF,TGTGCCAGCAGTGAATGGGACAGGAGGCCGGAGACCCAGTACTTC